These T cell receptor beta chains were read from a single sample in a study of shared clonotypes between healthy human individuals. Generated by immunoSEQ multiplex PCR, the TCRdb table keeps only in-frame clones and is missing some. The table lists more than 1.2 million clones, about 98.5% of them singletons. The sample taken for sequencing was naive CD4+ T cells sorted from blood. These receptors all come from a man between 25 and 39 years old in good health. CDR3s include the opening cysteine and the closing phenylalanine or tryptophan. A D gene is named only where the DNA matches it firmly.

V gene: TRBV6-5
D gene: .
J gene: TRBJ2-2
CDR3 protein: CASSQGATGELFF
CDR3 DNA: TGTGCCAGCAGCCAAGGCGCAACCGGGGAGCTGTTTTTT

V gene: TRBV7-2
D gene: .
J gene: TRBJ2-4
CDR3 protein: CASSPIFGGVRGNIQYF
CDR3 DNA: TGTGCCAGCAGCCCAATTTTCGGAGGGGTACGGGGAAACATTCAGTACTTC

V gene: TRBV19
D gene: .
J gene: TRBJ2-2
CDR3 protein: CASSIVPGELFF
CDR3 DNA: TGTGCCAGTAGTATAGTCCCCGGGGAGCTGTTTTTT

V gene: TRBV7-9
D gene: .
J gene: TRBJ1-5
CDR3 protein: CASGGPSNQPQHF
CDR3 DNA: TGTGCTTCGGGAGGTCCAAGCAATCAGCCCCAGCATTTT

V gene: TRBV7-7
D gene: .
J gene: TRBJ2-7
CDR3 protein: CASSPSRGGYEQYF
CDR3 DNA: TGTGCTAGCAGCCCCAGCAGGGGTGGCTACGAGCAGTACTTC

V gene: TRBV2
D gene: TRBD1
J gene: TRBJ2-7
CDR3 protein: CASSGRDRGYEQYF
CDR3 DNA: TGTGCCAGCAGTGGCCGGGACAGGGGTTACGAGCAGTACTTC

V gene: TRBV18
D gene: TRBD2
J gene: TRBJ2-2
CDR3 protein: CASSPSGSVSGELFF
CDR3 DNA: TGTGCCAGCTCACCGAGCGGGAGTGTCTCCGGGGAGCTGTTTTTT

V gene: TRBV6-6
D gene: TRBD1
J gene: TRBJ1-2
CDR3 protein: CASASQGAYYGYTF
CDR3 DNA: TGTGCCAGCGCAAGCCAGGGGGCTTACTATGGCTACACCTTC

V gene: TRBV18
D gene: TRBD2
J gene: TRBJ2-1
CDR3 protein: CASSSLAGEGNEQFF
CDR3 DNA: TGTGCCAGCTCATCACTAGCGGGAGAGGGCAATGAGCAGTTCTTC

V gene: TRBV2
D gene: .
J gene: TRBJ1-5
CDR3 protein: CASSGLNQPQHF
CDR3 DNA: TGTGCCAGCAGTGGCCTGAATCAGCCCCAGCATTTT